The clone carrying this T cell receptor (beta chain) was seen a handful of times. V lost 6 bases and J 2 bases, leaving 11 bases between the germline ends. The CDR3 has 13 residues. Per germline, CDR1 MNHEY and CDR2 SVGAGI. Only in-frame clones appear in the TCRdb table, and some are missing; sequencing was by immunoSEQ multiplex PCR. The sample shows 180,000 or so clones, around 83% of them seen only once. This sample is part of a study of blood T cell repertoires in COVID-19. Sequenced: peripheral blood. The genes are TRBV6-5 and TRBJ2-7; possible D gene TRBD2, 6 bases. This clonotype originated in a woman aged 60-75 years with acute or convalescent COVID-19. CDR3: CASRAGPTYEQYV. The CDR3 coding sequence is TGTGCCAGCAGAGCGGGTCCCACCTACGAGCAGTACGTC.